This T cell receptor (beta chain) was identified during a study of response to subunit inactivated influenza vaccine. Notes on the study in general: The authors suggested that few new T cells are recruited per seasonal influenza vaccination.

As concerns this clonotype: The antigen is not known.

The germline CDR1 and CDR2 sequences are LGHNA and YSLEER. The CDR3 is made up of 14 amino acids. The V end lost 4 bases, the J end lost 6 bases, and 12 bases lay between the germline ends. TCRdb redid the calling of the RT-PCR reads with MiXCR, one entry per CDR3 protein. The sample contains roughly 700,000 distinct CDR3 sequences, approximately 13% of which appear only once. The chain carries TRBV4-3 and TRBJ1-4; D is unresolved. This clonotype was sampled from a man aged 50 or older who received an inactivated influenza vaccine. The input for sequencing was PBMCs from blood, taken less than 15 days before vaccination. DNA of the CDR3: TGCGCCAGCAGCCTCGGTCAGTACCATGAAAAACTGTTTTTT. This translates into CASSLGQYHEKLFF.